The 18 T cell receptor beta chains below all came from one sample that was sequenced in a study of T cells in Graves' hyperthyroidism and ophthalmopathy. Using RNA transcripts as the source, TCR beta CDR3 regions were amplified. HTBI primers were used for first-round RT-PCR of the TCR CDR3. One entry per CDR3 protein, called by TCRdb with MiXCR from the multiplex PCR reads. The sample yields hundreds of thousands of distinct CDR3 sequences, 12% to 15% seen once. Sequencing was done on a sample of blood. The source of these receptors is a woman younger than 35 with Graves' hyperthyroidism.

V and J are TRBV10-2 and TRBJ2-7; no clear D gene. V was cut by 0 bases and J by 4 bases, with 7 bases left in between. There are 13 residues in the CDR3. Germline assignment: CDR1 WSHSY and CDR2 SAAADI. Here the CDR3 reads CASSESIRYEQYF. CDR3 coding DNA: TGCGCCAGCAGTGAGTCGATAAGATACGAGCAGTACTTC.

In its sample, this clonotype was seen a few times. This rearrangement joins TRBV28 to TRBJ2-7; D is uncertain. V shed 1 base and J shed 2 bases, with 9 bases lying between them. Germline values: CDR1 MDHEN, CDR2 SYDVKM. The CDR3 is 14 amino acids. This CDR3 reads CASSLYGYPYEQYF. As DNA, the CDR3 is TGTGCCAGCAGTTTATACGGGTATCCCTACGAGCAGTACTTC.

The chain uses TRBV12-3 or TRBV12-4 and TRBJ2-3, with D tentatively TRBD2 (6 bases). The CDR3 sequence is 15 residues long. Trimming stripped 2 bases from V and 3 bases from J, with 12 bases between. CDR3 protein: CASSLFGSKTDTQYF. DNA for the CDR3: TGTGCCAGCAGTTTATTCGGGAGTAAAACAGATACGCAGTATTTT.

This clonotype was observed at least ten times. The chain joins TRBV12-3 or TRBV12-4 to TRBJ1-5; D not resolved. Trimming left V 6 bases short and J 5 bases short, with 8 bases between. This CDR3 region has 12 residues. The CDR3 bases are TGTGCCAGCAGAAGTTTGGATCAGCCCCAGCATTTT. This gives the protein CASRSLDQPQHF.

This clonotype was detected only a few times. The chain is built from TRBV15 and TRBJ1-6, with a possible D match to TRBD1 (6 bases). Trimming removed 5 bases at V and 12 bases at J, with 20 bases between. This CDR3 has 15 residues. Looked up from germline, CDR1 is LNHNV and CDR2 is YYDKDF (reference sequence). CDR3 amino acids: CATSDAGETGIPLHF. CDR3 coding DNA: TGTGCCACCAGCGATGCAGGGGAGACGGGGATACCCCTCCACTTT.

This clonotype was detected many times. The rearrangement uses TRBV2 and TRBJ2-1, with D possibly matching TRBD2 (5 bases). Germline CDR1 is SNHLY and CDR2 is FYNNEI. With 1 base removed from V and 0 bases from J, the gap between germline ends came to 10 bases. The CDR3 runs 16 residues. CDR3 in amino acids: CASSEEASSSYNEQFF. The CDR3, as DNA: TGTGCCAGCAGTGAAGAAGCTAGCAGCTCCTACAATGAGCAGTTCTTC. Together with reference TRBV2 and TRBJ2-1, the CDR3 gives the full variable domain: EPEVTQTPSHQVTQMGQEVILRCVPISNHLYFYWYRQILGQKVEFLVSFYNNEISEKSEIFDDQFSVERPDGSNFTLKIRSTKLEDSAMYFCASSEEASSSYNEQFFGPGTRLTVL.

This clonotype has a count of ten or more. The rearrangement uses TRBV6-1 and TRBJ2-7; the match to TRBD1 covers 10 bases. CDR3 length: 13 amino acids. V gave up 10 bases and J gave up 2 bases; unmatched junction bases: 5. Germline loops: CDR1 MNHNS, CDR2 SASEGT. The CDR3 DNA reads TGTGCCACCCGGACAGGGGGGACCTACGAGCAGTACTTC. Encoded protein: CATRTGGTYEQYF.

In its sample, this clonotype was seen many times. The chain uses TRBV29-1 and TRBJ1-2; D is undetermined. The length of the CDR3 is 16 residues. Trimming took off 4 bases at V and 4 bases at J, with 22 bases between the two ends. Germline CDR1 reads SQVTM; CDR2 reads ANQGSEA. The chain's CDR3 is CSVVLLGLQSGYGYTF. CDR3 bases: TGCAGCGTTGTACTACTGGGTCTTCAGAGTGGCTATGGCTACACCTTC.

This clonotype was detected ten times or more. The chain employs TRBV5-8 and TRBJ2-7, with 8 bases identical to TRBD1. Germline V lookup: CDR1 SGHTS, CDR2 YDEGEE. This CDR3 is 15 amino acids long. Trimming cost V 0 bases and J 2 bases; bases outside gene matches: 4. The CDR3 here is CASSLGTGSTYEQYF. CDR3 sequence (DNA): TGTGCCAGCAGCTTGGGGACAGGGTCAACCTACGAGCAGTACTTC.

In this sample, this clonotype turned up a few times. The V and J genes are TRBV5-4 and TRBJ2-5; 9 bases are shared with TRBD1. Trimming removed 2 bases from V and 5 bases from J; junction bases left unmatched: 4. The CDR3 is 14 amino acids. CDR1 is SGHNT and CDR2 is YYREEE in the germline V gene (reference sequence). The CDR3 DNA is TGTGCCAGCAGCTTCGGGACAGGGATGGAGACCCAGTACTTC. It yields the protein CASSFGTGMETQYF. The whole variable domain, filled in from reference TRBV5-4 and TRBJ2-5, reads ETGVTQSPTHLIKTRGQQVTLRCSSQSGHNTVSWYQQALGQGPQFIFQYYREEENGRGNFPPRFSGLQFPNYSSELNVNALELDDSALYLCASSFGTGMETQYFGPGTRLLVL.

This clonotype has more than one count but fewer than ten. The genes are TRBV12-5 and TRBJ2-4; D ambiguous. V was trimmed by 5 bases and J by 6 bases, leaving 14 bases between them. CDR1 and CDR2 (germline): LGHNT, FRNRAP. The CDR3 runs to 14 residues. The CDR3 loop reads CASGHPWQANIQYF. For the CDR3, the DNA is TGTGCTAGTGGTCACCCCTGGCAGGCAAACATTCAGTACTTC. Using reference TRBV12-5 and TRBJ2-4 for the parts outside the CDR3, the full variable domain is DARVTQTPRHKVTEMGQEVTMRCQPILGHNTVFWYRQTMMQGLELLAYFRNRAPLDDSGMPKDRFSAEMPDATLATLKIQPSEPRDSAVYFCASGHPWQANIQYFGAGTRLSVL.

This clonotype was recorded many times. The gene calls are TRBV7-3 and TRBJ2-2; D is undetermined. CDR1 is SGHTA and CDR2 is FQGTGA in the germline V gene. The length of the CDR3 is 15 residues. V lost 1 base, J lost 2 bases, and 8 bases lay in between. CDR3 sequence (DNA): TGTGCCAGCAGCTTAATCGGGTTAAACACCGGGGAGCTGTTTTTT. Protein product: CASSLIGLNTGELFF.

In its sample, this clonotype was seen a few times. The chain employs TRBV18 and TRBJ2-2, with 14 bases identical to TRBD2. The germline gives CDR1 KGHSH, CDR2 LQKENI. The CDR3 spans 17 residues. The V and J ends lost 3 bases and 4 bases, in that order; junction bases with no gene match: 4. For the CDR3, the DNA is TGTGCCAGCTCACCCCGAGGACTAGCGGGAGGCACCGGGGAGCTGTTTTTT. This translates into CASSPRGLAGGTGELFF.

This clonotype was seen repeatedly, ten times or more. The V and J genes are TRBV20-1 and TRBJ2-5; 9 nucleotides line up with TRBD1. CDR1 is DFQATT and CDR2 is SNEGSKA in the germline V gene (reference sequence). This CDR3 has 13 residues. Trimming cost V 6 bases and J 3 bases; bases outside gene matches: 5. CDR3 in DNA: TGCAGTGCCCGCGACAGGGGGAAAGAGACCCAGTACTTC. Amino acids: CSARDRGKETQYF.

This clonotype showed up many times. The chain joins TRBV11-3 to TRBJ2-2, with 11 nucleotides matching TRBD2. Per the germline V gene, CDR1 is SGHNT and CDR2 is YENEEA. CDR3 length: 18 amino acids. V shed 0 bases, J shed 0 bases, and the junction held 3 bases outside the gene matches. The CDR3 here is CASSLDRTSGSNTGELFF. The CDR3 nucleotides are TGTGCCAGCAGCTTAGATCGGACTAGCGGGTCGAACACCGGGGAGCTGTTTTTT.

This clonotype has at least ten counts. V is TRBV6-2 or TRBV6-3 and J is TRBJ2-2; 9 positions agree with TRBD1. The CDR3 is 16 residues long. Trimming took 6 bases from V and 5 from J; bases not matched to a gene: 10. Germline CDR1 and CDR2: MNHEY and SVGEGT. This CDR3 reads CASRPTGTGFTGELFF. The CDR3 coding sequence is TGTGCCAGCAGACCTACCGGGACAGGGTTTACCGGGGAGCTGTTTTTT.

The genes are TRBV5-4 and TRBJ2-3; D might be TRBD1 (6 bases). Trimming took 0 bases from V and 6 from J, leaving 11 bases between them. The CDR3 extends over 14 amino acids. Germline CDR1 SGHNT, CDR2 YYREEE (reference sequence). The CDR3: CASSLAVGADTQYF. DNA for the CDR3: TGTGCCAGCAGCTTGGCCGTGGGGGCTGATACGCAGTATTTT.

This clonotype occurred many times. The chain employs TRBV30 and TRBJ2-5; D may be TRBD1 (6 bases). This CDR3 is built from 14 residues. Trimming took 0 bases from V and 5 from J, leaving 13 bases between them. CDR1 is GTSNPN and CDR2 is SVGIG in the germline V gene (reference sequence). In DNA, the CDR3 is TGTGCCTGGAGTGTTGGGGGCTACGTGGAGACCCAGTACTTC. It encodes CAWSVGGYVETQYF.